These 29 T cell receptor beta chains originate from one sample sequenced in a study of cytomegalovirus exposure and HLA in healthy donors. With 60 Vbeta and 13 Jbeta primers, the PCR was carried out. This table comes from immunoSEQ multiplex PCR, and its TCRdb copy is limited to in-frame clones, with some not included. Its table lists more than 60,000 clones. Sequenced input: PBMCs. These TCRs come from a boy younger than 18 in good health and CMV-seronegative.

Here the CDR3 reads CASSPRDYSYEQYF. The CDR3 DNA reads TGTGCCAGCAGTCCGCGGGACTACTCCTACGAGCAGTACTTC. The chain links TRBV27 to TRBJ2-7; 7 nucleotides line up with TRBD2. The junction had 4 bases not matched to a gene; V was cut back by 5 bases and J by 0 bases. CDR1 is MNHEY, CDR2 SMNVEV, per germline (reference sequence). This CDR3 is 14 amino acids long.

In nucleotides, the CDR3 is TGTGCCAGCAGCTTGCAGGGATCGTTGGATTCACCCCTCCACTTT. Amino acids: CASSLQGSLDSPLHF. J is TRBJ1-6 and V is TRBV5-4; a possible D gene is TRBD1 (5 bases). The CDR3 is 15 amino acids. V lost 1 base, J lost 8 bases, and 13 bases lay in between. The germline V gene encodes CDR1 SGHNT and CDR2 YYREEE (reference sequence).

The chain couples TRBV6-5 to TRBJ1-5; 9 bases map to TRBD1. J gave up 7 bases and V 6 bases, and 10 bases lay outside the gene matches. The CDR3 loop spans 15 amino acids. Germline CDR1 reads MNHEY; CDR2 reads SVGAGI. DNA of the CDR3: TGTGCCAGCAGCCGGGGACAGGGCTTTCGCCAGCCCCAGCATTTT. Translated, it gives CASSRGQGFRQPQHF.

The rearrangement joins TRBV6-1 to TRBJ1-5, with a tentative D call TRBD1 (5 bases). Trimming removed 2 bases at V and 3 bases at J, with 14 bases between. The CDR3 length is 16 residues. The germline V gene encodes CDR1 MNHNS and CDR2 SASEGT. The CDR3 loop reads CASSEHGTGNNQPQHF. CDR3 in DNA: TGTGCCAGCAGTGAACATGGAACAGGCAACAATCAGCCCCAGCATTTT.

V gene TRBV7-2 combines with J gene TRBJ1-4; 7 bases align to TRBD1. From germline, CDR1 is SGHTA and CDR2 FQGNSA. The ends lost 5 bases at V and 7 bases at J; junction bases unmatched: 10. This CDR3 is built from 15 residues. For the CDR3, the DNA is TGTGCCAGCAGCCCGAAGGGACAGCTGGGTGAAAAACTGTTTTTT. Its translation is CASSPKGQLGEKLFF.

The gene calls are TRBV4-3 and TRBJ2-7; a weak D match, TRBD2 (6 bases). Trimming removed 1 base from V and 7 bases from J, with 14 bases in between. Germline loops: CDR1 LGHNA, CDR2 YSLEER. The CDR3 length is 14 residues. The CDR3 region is CASSQVTGVREQYF. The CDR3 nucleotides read TGCGCCAGCAGCCAAGTTACGGGAGTGAGAGAGCAGTACTTC.

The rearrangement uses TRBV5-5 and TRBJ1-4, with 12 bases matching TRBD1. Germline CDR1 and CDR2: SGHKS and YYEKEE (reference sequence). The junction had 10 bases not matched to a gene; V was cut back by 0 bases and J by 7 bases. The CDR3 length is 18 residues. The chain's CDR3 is CASSLEGQGASWGEKLFF. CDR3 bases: TGTGCCAGCAGCTTGGAGGGACAGGGGGCCTCGTGGGGTGAAAAACTGTTTTTT.

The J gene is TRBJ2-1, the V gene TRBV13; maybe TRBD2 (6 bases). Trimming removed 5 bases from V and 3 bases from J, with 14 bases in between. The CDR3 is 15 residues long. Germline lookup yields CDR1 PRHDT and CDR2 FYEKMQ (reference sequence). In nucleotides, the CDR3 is TGTGCCAGCAGCGGACGGGACTCAATCTACAATGAGCAGTTCTTC. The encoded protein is CASSGRDSIYNEQFF.

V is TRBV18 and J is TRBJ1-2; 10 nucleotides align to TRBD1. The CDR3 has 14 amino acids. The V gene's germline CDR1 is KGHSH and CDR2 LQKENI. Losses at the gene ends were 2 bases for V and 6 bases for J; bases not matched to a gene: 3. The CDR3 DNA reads TGTGCCAGCTCACCAGGGACAGGGGCTAATGGCTACACCTTC. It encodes CASSPGTGANGYTF.

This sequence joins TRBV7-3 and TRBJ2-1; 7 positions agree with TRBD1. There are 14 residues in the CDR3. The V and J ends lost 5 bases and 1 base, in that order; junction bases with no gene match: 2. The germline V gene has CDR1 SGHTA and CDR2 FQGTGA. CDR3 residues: CASSTGQSYNEQFF. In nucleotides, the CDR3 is TGTGCCAGCAGCACGGGACAGTCCTACAATGAGCAGTTCTTC.

The CDR3 sequence is CASSSRVLYEQYF. DNA of the CDR3: TGTGCCAGCAGTTCCAGGGTCCTCTACGAGCAGTACTTC. The chain combines TRBV27 with TRBJ2-7; D may be TRBD1 (5 bases). V was clipped by 4 bases and J by 3 bases, with 10 bases between them. The CDR3 spans 13 residues. Germline-derived CDR1 and CDR2 are MNHEY and SMNVEV (reference sequence).

The CDR3 reads CAWSPDRGEQYF. DNA for the CDR3: TGTGCCTGGAGTCCCGACAGGGGCGAGCAGTACTTC. The J gene is TRBJ2-7, the V gene TRBV30, with 8 bases fitting TRBD1. The germline CDR1 and CDR2 sequences are GTSNPN and SVGIG (reference sequence). J was trimmed by 6 bases and V by 2 bases; bases with no gene match: 3. The CDR3 runs to 12 residues.

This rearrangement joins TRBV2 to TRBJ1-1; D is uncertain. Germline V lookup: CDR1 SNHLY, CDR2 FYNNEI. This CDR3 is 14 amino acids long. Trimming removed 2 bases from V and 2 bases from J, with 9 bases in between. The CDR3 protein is CASSESRVNTEAFF. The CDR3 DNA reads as TGTGCCAGCAGTGAATCTCGGGTCAACACTGAAGCTTTCTTT. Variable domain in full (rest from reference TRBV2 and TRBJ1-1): EPEVTQTPSHQVTQMGQEVILRCVPISNHLYFYWYRQILGQKVEFLVSFYNNEISEKSEIFDDQFSVERPDGSNFTLKIRSTKLEDSAMYFCASSESRVNTEAFFGQGTRLTVV.

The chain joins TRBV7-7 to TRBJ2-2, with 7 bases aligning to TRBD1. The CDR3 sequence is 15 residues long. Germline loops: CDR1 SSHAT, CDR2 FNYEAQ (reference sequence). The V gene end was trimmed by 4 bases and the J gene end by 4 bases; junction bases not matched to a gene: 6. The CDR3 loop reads CASSSTGSGTGELFF. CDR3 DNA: TGTGCCAGCAGCTCGACAGGGTCGGGCACCGGGGAGCTGTTTTTT.

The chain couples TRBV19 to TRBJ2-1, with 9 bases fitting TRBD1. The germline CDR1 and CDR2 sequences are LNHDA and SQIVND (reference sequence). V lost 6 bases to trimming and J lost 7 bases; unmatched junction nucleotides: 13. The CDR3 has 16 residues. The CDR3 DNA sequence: TGTGCCAGTAGCCTGAGACCGGGACAGGGAGTTAATGAGCAGTTCTTC. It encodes CASSLRPGQGVNEQFF. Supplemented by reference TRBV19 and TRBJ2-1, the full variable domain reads DGGITQSPKYLFRKEGQNVTLSCEQNLNHDAMYWYRQDPGQGLRLIYYSQIVNDFQKGDIAEGYSVSREKKESFPLTVTSAQKNPTAFYLCASSLRPGQGVNEQFFGPGTRLTVL.

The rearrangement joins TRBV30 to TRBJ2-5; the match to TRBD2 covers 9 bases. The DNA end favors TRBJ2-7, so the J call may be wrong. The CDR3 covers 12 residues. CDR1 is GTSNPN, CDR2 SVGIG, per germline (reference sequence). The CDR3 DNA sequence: TGTGCCTGGGCGACTAGCGGATACGAGCAGTACTTC. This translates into CAWATSGYEQYF.

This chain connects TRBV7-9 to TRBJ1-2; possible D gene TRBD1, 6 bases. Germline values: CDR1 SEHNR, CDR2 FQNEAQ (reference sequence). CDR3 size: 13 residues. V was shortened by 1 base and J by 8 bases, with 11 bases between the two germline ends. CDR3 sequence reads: CASSLVEGTGYTF. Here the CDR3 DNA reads TGTGCCAGCAGCTTAGTAGAGGGGACAGGCTACACCTTC.

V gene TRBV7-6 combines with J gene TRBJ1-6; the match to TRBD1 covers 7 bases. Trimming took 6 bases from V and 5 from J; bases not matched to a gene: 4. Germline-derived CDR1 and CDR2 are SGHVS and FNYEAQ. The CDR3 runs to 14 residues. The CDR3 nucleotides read TGTGCCAGCAGGGGACAGTTTGATAATTCACCCCTCCACTTT. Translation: CASRGQFDNSPLHF.

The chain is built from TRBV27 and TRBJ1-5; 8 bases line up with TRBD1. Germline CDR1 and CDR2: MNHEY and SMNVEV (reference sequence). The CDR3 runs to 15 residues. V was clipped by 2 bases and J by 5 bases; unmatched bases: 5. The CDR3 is CASSLGTGYYQPQHF. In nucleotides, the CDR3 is TGTGCCAGCAGTTTAGGGACAGGCTATTATCAGCCCCAGCATTTT.

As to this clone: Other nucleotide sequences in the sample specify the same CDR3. The CDR3 DNA reads TGCAGCGTTGAGGGAGCAGGGGTCTATGGCTACACCTTC. Amino acids: CSVEGAGVYGYTF. The chain is built from TRBV29-1 and TRBJ1-2; maybe TRBD1 (6 bases). This CDR3 comprises 13 residues. CDR1 and CDR2 (germline): SQVTM, ANQGSEA. The V gene lost 3 bases and the J gene lost 4 bases, with 12 bases spanning the gap.

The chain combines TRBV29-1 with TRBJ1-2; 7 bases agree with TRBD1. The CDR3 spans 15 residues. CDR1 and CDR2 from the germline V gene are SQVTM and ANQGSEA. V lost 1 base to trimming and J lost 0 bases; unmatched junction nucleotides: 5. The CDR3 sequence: CSVEGGQHTNYGYTF. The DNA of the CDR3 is TGCAGCGTTGAAGGGGGACAGCACACTAACTATGGCTACACCTTC.

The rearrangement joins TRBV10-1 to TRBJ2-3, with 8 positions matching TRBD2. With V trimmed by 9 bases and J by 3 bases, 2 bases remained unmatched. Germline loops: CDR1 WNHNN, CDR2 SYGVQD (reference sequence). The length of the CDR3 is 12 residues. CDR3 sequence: CASSGETDTQYF. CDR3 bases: TGCGCCAGTAGCGGGGAGACAGATACGCAGTATTTT.

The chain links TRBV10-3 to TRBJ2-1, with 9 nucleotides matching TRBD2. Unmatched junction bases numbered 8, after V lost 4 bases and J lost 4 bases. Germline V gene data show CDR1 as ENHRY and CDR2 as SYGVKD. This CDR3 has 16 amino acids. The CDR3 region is CAISGLLAGQYNEQFF. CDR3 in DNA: TGTGCCATCAGTGGGTTGCTAGCGGGACAATACAATGAGCAGTTCTTC.

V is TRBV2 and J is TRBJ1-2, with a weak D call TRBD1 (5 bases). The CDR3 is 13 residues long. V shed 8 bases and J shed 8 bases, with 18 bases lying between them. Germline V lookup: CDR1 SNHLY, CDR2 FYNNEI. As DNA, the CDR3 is TGTGCCAGCCCTGAGGAACAGGCCAGGGGCTACACCTTC. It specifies CASPEEQARGYTF.

Here the CDR3 reads CASKSGTGDYEQYF. Here the CDR3 DNA reads TGTGCCAGCAAGTCCGGGACAGGGGACTACGAGCAGTACTTC. The rearrangement links TRBV6-5 to TRBJ2-7, with TRBD1 matching over 10 bases. This CDR3 is 14 amino acids long. The germline V gene has CDR1 MNHEY and CDR2 SVGAGI. J gave up 3 bases and V 7 bases, and 6 bases lay outside the gene matches.

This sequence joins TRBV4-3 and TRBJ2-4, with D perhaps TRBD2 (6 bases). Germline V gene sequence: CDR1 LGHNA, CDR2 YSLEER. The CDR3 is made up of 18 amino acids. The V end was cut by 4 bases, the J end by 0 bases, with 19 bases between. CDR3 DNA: TGCGCCAGCAGCCCCGGACCCTCGGGACTTTCAGCCAAAAACATTCAGTACTTC. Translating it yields CASSPGPSGLSAKNIQYF.

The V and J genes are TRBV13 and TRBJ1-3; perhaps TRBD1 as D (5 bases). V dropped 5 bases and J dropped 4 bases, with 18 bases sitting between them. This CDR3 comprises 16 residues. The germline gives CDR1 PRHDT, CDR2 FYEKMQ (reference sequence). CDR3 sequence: CASSTSTATGGNTIYF. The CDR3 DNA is TGTGCCAGCAGCACATCGACAGCAACGGGCGGAAACACCATATATTTT.

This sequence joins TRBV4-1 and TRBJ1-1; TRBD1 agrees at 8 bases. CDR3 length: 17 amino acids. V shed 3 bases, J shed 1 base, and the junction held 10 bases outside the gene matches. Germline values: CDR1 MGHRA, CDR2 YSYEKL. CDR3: CASSHQIGQGPNTEAFF. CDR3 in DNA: TGCGCCAGCAGCCACCAGATCGGACAGGGCCCGAACACTGAAGCTTTCTTT.

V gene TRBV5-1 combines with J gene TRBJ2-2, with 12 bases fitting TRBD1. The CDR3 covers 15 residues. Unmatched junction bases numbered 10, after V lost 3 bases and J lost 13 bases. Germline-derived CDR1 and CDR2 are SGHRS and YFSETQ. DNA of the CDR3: TGCGCCAGCAGCTCGGGACAGGGGGCATCTTTACTGCTGTTTTTT. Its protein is CASSSGQGASLLLFF.